The 29 T cell receptor beta chains reported below all come from one sample, sequenced in a study of response to subunit inactivated influenza vaccine. Via MiXCR, TCRdb re-called the RT-PCR reads, giving one row per CDR3 protein. The data hold approximately 290,000 distinct CDR3 sequences, with approximately 20% observed a single time. Sequenced material: PBMCs from blood, taken 21 months after vaccination. Receptor source: a man aged 50-75 years who received an inactivated influenza vaccine.

The table lists this clonotype with a few counts. V is TRBV7-2 and J is TRBJ1-1; D unresolved. Trimming stripped 2 bases from V and 0 bases from J, with 7 bases between. CDR3 length: 14 residues. Germline V gene sequence: CDR1 SGHTA, CDR2 FQGNSA. CDR3 protein: CASSLQAMNTEAFF. CDR3 DNA: TGTGCCAGCAGCTTACAGGCCATGAACACTGAAGCTTTCTTT.

This chain connects TRBV6-1 to TRBJ2-5, with D hard to call. V shed 4 bases and J shed 3 bases, with 15 bases lying between them. The CDR3 sequence is 15 residues long. Germline CDR1 MNHNS, CDR2 SASEGT. This CDR3 reads CASSVRYRPEETQYF. The CDR3 DNA is TGTGCCAGCAGTGTTCGGTACAGACCAGAAGAGACCCAGTACTTC.

V and J are TRBV5-6 and TRBJ1-1, with D hard to call. The CDR3 runs to 12 residues. Trimming removed 5 bases from V and 2 bases from J, with 7 bases in between. Germline V CDR1 and CDR2: SGHDT, YYEEEE. CDR3 sequence (DNA): TGTGCCAGCAGTACACCTAACACTGAAGCTTTCTTT. This gives the protein CASSTPNTEAFF.

The rearrangement uses TRBV25-1 and TRBJ2-3, with 7 nucleotides matching TRBD2. CDR1 and CDR2 from the germline V gene are MGHDK and SYGVNS. J lost 3 bases, V lost 3 bases, and 12 bases had no gene match. The CDR3 extends over 17 amino acids. In nucleotides, the CDR3 is TGTGCCAGCAGTGAGGGTGGCGGGGGACTGGAGACAGATACGCAGTATTTT. Its translation is CASSEGGGGLETDTQYF.

This clonotype was found a few times. The chain couples TRBV5-1 to TRBJ1-5; D gene uncertain. CDR1 is SGHRS, CDR2 YFSETQ, per germline. CDR3 length: 15 amino acids. V shed 0 bases and J shed 8 bases, with 15 bases lying between them. Here the CDR3 reads CASSLVGAEGEPQHF. The CDR3 DNA reads as TGCGCCAGCAGCTTGGTTGGCGCGGAGGGTGAGCCCCAGCATTTT.

The J gene is TRBJ2-4, the V gene TRBV9; 7 positions match TRBD2. The CDR3 has 16 residues. CDR1 and CDR2 from the germline V gene are SGDLS and YYNGEE. J gave up 2 bases and V 4 bases, and 9 bases lay outside the gene matches. This CDR3 is CASSSGGRASKNIQYF. In DNA, the CDR3 is TGTGCCAGCAGCTCCGGGGGGAGGGCATCCAAAAACATTCAGTACTTC.

The table lists this clonotype with a few counts. V gene TRBV7-9 combines with J gene TRBJ1-4; 9 nucleotides agree with TRBD1. Germline V CDR1 and CDR2: SEHNR, FQNEAQ (reference sequence). V shed 5 bases, J shed 8 bases, and the junction held 9 bases outside the gene matches. The CDR3 extends over 15 amino acids. CDR3: CASSRRTGVVEKLFF. The CDR3 bases are TGTGCCAGCAGCCGTAGGACAGGGGTGGTCGAAAAACTGTTTTTT.

This clonotype appeared many times. The genes are TRBV10-3 and TRBJ1-1; 7 bases agree with TRBD1. CDR1 ENHRY and CDR2 SYGVKD come from the germline V gene. The CDR3 sequence is 14 residues long. Unmatched junction bases numbered 5, after V lost 6 bases and J lost 1 base. Here the CDR3 DNA reads TGTGCCATCAGCACCGGGACAGCGAACACTGAAGCTTTCTTT. Translation gives CAISTGTANTEAFF.

This clonotype showed up just a few times. The chain uses TRBV12-3 or TRBV12-4 and TRBJ1-5; 7 nucleotides line up with TRBD1. This CDR3 is built from 14 residues. Trimming removed 6 bases from V and 0 bases from J; junction bases left unmatched: 2. The CDR3 is CASRTGYSNQPQHF. CDR3 DNA: TGTGCCAGCAGGACAGGGTATAGCAATCAGCCCCAGCATTTT.

This rearrangement joins TRBV6-1 to TRBJ2-2; 9 positions agree with TRBD2. V trimming: 6 bases; J trimming: 4 bases; junction bases outside the gene matches: 6. CDR1 is MNHNS, CDR2 SASEGT, per germline. This CDR3 is 15 amino acids long. The CDR3 coding sequence is TGTGCCAGCAGGTCTAGCGGGGCCCGCACCGGGGAGCTGTTTTTT. This sequence encodes CASRSSGARTGELFF.

In this sample, this clonotype turned up many times. The V call is TRBV9, the J call TRBJ1-1; D is possibly TRBD1 (6 bases). With 0 bases removed from V and 0 bases from J, the gap between germline ends came to 12 bases. CDR1 and CDR2 (germline): SGDLS, YYNGEE. There are 16 residues in the CDR3. This chain's CDR3 is CASSVATRTVNTEAFF. The CDR3 nucleotides read TGTGCCAGCAGCGTAGCTACGAGGACAGTGAACACTGAAGCTTTCTTT.

This clonotype was seen a handful of times. The chain recombines TRBV27 with TRBJ1-1; TRBD1 matches 7 bases. Germline assignment: CDR1 MNHEY and CDR2 SMNVEV (reference sequence). J gave up 0 bases and V 2 bases, and 9 bases lay outside the gene matches. This CDR3 comprises 17 residues. The CDR3 region has the DNA TGTGCCAGCAGTTTAGGCGCGGACAGGCCATTGAACACTGAAGCTTTCTTT. Its protein product is CASSLGADRPLNTEAFF.

V is TRBV7-9 and J is TRBJ1-3; TRBD1 agrees at 7 bases. The V gene end was trimmed by 5 bases and the J gene end by 2 bases; junction bases not matched to a gene: 9. This CDR3 has 16 residues. Germline V CDR1 and CDR2: SEHNR, FQNEAQ (reference sequence). The CDR3 loop is CASSPRTDRAGNTIYF. CDR3 bases: TGTGCCAGCAGCCCCCGAACCGACAGGGCTGGAAACACCATATATTTT.

This clonotype was observed a handful of times. The chain is built from TRBV6-5 and TRBJ1-5; D is possibly TRBD1 (6 bases). CDR3 size: 18 residues. Trimming took 0 bases from V and 7 from J, leaving 22 bases between them. Per germline, CDR1 MNHEY and CDR2 SVGAGI. For the CDR3, the DNA is TGTGCCAGCAGTTACTCGATTCCCGGGACACCCCTTGGGCAGCCCCAGCATTTT. Amino acids: CASSYSIPGTPLGQPQHF.

This clonotype was seen more than once but under ten times. CDR3: CASRRLSEDTQYF. The CDR3 DNA follows: TGTGCCAGCAGGCGTCTCTCGGAAGATACGCAGTATTTT. The chain is built from TRBV28 and TRBJ2-3; the D is unclear. Germline V gives CDR1 MDHEN, CDR2 SYDVKM. Trimming left V 6 bases short and J 5 bases short, with 12 bases between. The CDR3 spans 13 residues.

This sequence joins TRBV5-1 and TRBJ2-7; D may correspond to TRBD1 or TRBD2 (5 bases each). The CDR3 runs to 15 residues. Between the trimmed V and J ends, which lost 4 bases and 3 bases, there was a span of 17 bases. CDR1 and CDR2 from the germline V gene are SGHRS and YFSETQ. In DNA, the CDR3 is TGCGCCAGCAGCCGGGGCTACCCGGGGATCTACGAGCAGTACTTC. It specifies CASSRGYPGIYEQYF.

In this sample, this clonotype turned up a few times. In DNA, the CDR3 is TGCGCCAGCAGTGAACAGGACAGCTATAATTCACCCCTCCACTTT. As protein: CASSEQDSYNSPLHF. The chain recombines TRBV10-2 with TRBJ1-6; perhaps TRBD1 as D (6 bases). Germline V lookup: CDR1 WSHSY, CDR2 SAAADI. This CDR3 is built from 15 residues. V lost 3 bases and J lost 3, with 9 bases in between.

The V call is TRBV7-7, the J call TRBJ2-5, with 11 bases matching TRBD2. Per germline, CDR1 SSHAT and CDR2 FNYEAQ (reference sequence). There are 15 residues in the CDR3. The J segment lost 1 base and the V segment lost 6 bases, leaving 4 bases of the junction unmatched. CDR3 nucleotide sequence: TGTGCCAGCAGTAGGACTAGCGGGCCCCAAGAGACCCAGTACTTC. This translates into CASSRTSGPQETQYF.

This clonotype has a handful of counts. The chain carries TRBV12-3 or TRBV12-4 and TRBJ2-1; no clear D gene. V lost 7 bases and J lost 0, with 13 bases in between. This CDR3 region has 15 residues. The CDR3 nucleotides read TGTGCCAGCACCTCGGGTCAGATCTCCTACAATGAGCAGTTCTTC. This translates into CASTSGQISYNEQFF.

This chain uses TRBV7-7 with TRBJ2-1, with D possibly being TRBD1 (5 bases). The length of the CDR3 is 15 residues. V was clipped by 5 bases and J by 10 bases, with 21 bases between them. Germline V gene data show CDR1 as SSHAT and CDR2 as FNYEAQ (reference sequence). In nucleotides, the CDR3 is TGTGCCAGCAGCCCTCTTTCCGGTGGGGCAGAAGAGCAGTTCTTC. Its protein product is CASSPLSGGAEEQFF. Using reference TRBV7-7 and TRBJ2-1 for the parts outside the CDR3, the full variable domain is GAGVSQSPRYKVTKRGQDVTLRCDPISSHATLYWYQQALGQGPEFLTYFNYEAQPDKSGLPSDRFSAERPEGSISTLTIQRTEQRDSAMYRCASSPLSGGAEEQFFGPGTRLTVL.

The chain links TRBV3-1 to TRBJ2-7; 7 bases agree with TRBD1. This CDR3 contains 14 residues. Per the germline V gene, CDR1 is LGHDT and CDR2 is YNNKEL (reference sequence). V trimming: 4 bases; J trimming: 0 bases; junction bases outside the gene matches: 3. The CDR3 DNA is TGTGCCAGCAGCCGGGACAGCAGCTCCTACGAGCAGTACTTC. It codes for CASSRDSSSYEQYF.

This clonotype was counted a few times. The rearrangement links TRBV30 to TRBJ1-1; possible D gene TRBD1, 6 bases. The V end was cut by 5 bases, the J end by 4 bases, with 17 bases between. CDR3 size: 14 residues. CDR1 and CDR2 from the germline V gene are GTSNPN and SVGIG (reference sequence). The CDR3 region has the DNA TGTGCCTGGGGATATACAGGGCGGATCACTGAAGCTTTCTTT. Its protein product is CAWGYTGRITEAFF.

This clonotype was detected only a few times. This chain connects TRBV28 to TRBJ2-5; D not certain. The CDR3 consists of 14 residues. Germline V gene sequence: CDR1 MDHEN, CDR2 SYDVKM. Trimming shortened V by 3 bases and J by 4 bases, and 12 bases separated the two germline ends. CDR3 coding DNA: TGTGCCAGCAGTTTGTCCGGGCAGCGAGAGACCCAGTACTTC. Translated, it gives CASSLSGQRETQYF.

This clonotype was observed at least ten times. The chain recombines TRBV2 with TRBJ1-4; D remains unclear. Germline CDR1 is SNHLY and CDR2 is FYNNEI. Trimming pared 2 bases from V and 8 bases from J, leaving 6 bases between. The CDR3 sequence is 12 residues long. The CDR3 DNA follows: TGTGCCAGCAGTGAAAAAGAGGAAAAACTGTTTTTT. Residues: CASSEKEEKLFF.

The V call is TRBV7-8, the J call TRBJ1-3; 7 nucleotides match TRBD1. The CDR3 runs to 16 residues. Losses at the gene ends were 4 bases for V and 0 bases for J; bases not matched to a gene: 6. The germline gives CDR1 SGHVS, CDR2 FQNEAQ. CDR3 DNA sequence: TGTGCCAGCAGCTCAAAGGACAGGTTCTCTGGAAACACCATATATTTT. Translating it yields CASSSKDRFSGNTIYF. Looking up the rest from reference TRBV7-8 and TRBJ1-3 gives the full variable domain: GAGVSQSPRYKVAKRGQDVALRCDPISGHVSLFWYQQALGQGPEFLTYFQNEAQLDKSGLPSDRFFAERPEGSVSTLKIQRTQQEDSAVYLCASSSKDRFSGNTIYFGEGSWLTVV.

The table lists this clonotype with a few counts. CDR3 sequence (DNA): TGTGCCAGCAGTTTAGTTTACACCCGAACGTACACCGGGGAGCTGTTTTTT. Its translation: CASSLVYTRTYTGELFF. This chain uses TRBV12-3 or TRBV12-4 with TRBJ2-2; D is unresolved. The length of the CDR3 is 17 residues. V was clipped by 1 base and J by 3 bases, with 15 bases between them.

The sample holds a few counts of this clonotype. The chain employs TRBV5-1 and TRBJ1-2; 8 bases match TRBD1. The germline V gene encodes CDR1 SGHRS and CDR2 YFSETQ. V trimming: 10 bases; J trimming: 2 bases; junction bases outside the gene matches: 13. This CDR3 is built from 15 residues. This CDR3 reads CASTISTGGNYGYTF. CDR3 DNA sequence: TGCGCCTCTACGATTTCCACAGGGGGAAACTATGGCTACACCTTC.

This clonotype was counted between two and nine times. This sequence joins TRBV7-2 and TRBJ1-3, with unresolved D. The V end was cut by 1 base, the J end by 3 bases, with 7 bases between. This CDR3 contains 14 residues. Germline V CDR1 and CDR2: SGHTA, FQGNSA. CDR3 sequence reads: CASSLVGFGNTIYF. CDR3 DNA sequence: TGTGCCAGCAGCTTAGTGGGATTTGGAAACACCATATATTTT.

This clonotype has a handful of counts. The chain employs TRBV20-1 and TRBJ1-5, with D perhaps matching TRBD1 (6 bases). The germline V gene has CDR1 DFQATT and CDR2 SNEGSKA (reference sequence). Trimming removed 4 bases at V and 1 base at J, with 20 bases between. CDR3 length: 17 residues. CDR3 bases: TGCAGTGCTAACCAGTGGGGCGGGACATCGAGCAATCAGCCCCAGCATTTT. Amino acid sequence: CSANQWGGTSSNQPQHF.